This is a list of T cell receptor beta chains from one sample in a study of blood T cells in healthy people across ages. TCRdb redid the calling of the 5' RACE reads with MiXCR, one entry per CDR3 protein. The profile shows about 840,000 distinct CDR3 sequences, roughly 29% of them singletons. These records were also assigned to another study, of T cells of mothers and their children.

The sample taken for sequencing was blood. The receptors come from a woman in her 40s in good health. Each CDR3 is given with its conserved first and last residue. A D gene is named only where the DNA matches it firmly. Rows may omit the clone size; those that give it use once, few, many or a size class.

TRBD1	15	TRBJ2-7	.	TRBV6-2/TRBV6-3	TGTGCCAGCACCCTCGCTGGGACAGGGTCCTACGGGCAGTACTTC	CASTLAGTGSYGQYF
.	15	TRBJ1-2	many	TRBV7-2	TGTGCCAGCAGCGTCACAGAGAGAAGTACCTATGGCTACACCTTC	CASSVTERSTYGYTF
.	13	TRBJ2-1	.	TRBV20-1	TGCAGTGCTAGACTCCGCGCTTACAATGAGCAGTTCTTC	CSARLRAYNEQFF
.	14	TRBJ2-5	.	TRBV5-1	TGCGCCAGCAGCGCGGACGTGGGGAGAAGAGAGCAGTACTTC	CASSADVGRREQYF
.	16	TRBJ1-2	.	TRBV7-2	TGTGCCAGCAGCTTAGTAGAGGGCCAGGGTGGACATGGCTACACCTTC	CASSLVEGQGGHGYTF
.	14	TRBJ2-3	many	TRBV18	TGTGCCAGCTCACCACCGCCCCTCACAGATACGCAGTATTTT	CASSPPPLTDTQYF
.	14	TRBJ1-2	.	TRBV12-3/TRBV12-4	TGTGCCAGCAGTTTATGGGGGGCGACCTATGGCTACACCTTC	CASSLWGATYGYTF
.	14	TRBJ1-6	.	TRBV12-3/TRBV12-4	TGTGCCAGCAGCCAGGGGCGACAGAATTCACCCCTCCACTTT	CASSQGRQNSPLHF
.	13	TRBJ2-7	few	TRBV29-1	TGCAGCGCCCTGGGGGACCTCTCCTACGAGCAGTACTTC	CSALGDLSYEQYF
.	14	TRBJ1-5	.	TRBV12-3/TRBV12-4	TGTGCCAGCAGCCCGCGGGCAGGCATCGGGCCCCAGCATTTT	CASSPRAGIGPQHF
.	17	TRBJ2-5	.	TRBV4-2	TGTGCCAGCAGCCCGGGGGAAGGGGGGGAGCACGACAATGAGCAGTACTTC	CASSPGEGGEHDNEQYF
.	13	TRBJ1-1	.	TRBV6-5	TGTGTCAGCAGGTCATTCAGGGGTCGTGAAGCTTTCTTT	CVSRSFRGREAFF
TRBD2	16	TRBJ2-7	.	TRBV7-2	TGTGCCAGCAGCTTACCGGTAGCGGGAGGTTCCTACGAGCAGTACTTC	CASSLPVAGGSYEQYF
.	18	TRBJ2-1	many	TRBV7-3	TGTGCCAGCAGCTTAGACGGCCACCACTTGAGCTCCTACAATGAGCAGTTCTTC	CASSLDGHHLSSYNEQFF
TRBD1	14	TRBJ1-2	.	TRBV5-6	TGTGCCAGCAGCCCATGGGGGACAGGGGACGGCTACACCTTC	CASSPWGTGDGYTF
TRBD1	15	TRBJ2-1	few	TRBV13	TGTGCCAGCAGCCACCGGGACAGGCCCTACAATGAGCAGTTCTTC	CASSHRDRPYNEQFF